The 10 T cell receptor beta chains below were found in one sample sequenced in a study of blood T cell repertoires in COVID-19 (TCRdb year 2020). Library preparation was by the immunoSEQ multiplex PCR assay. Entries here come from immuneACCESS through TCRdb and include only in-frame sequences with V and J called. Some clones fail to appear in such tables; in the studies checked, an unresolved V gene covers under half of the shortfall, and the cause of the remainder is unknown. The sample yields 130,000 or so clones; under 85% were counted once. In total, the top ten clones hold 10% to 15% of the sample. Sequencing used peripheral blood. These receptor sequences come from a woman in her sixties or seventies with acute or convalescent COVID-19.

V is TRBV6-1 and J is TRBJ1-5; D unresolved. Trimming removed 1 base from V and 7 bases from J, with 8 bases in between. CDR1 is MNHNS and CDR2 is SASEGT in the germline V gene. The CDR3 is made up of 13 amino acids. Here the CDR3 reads CASSEDGVQPQHF. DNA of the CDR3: TGTGCCAGCAGTGAAGACGGGGTCCAGCCCCAGCATTTT.

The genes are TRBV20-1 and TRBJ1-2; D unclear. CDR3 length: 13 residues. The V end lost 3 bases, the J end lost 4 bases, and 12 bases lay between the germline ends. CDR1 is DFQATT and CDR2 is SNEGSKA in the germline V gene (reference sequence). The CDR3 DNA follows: TGCAGTGCTAGTATCGGGTTCCTCTATGGCTACACCTTC. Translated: CSASIGFLYGYTF.

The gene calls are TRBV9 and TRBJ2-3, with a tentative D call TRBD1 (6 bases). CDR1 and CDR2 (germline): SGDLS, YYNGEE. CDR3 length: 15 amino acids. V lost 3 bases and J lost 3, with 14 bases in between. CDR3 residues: CASSAPDRKTDTQYF. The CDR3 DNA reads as TGTGCCAGCAGCGCGCCGGACAGAAAGACAGATACGCAGTATTTT.

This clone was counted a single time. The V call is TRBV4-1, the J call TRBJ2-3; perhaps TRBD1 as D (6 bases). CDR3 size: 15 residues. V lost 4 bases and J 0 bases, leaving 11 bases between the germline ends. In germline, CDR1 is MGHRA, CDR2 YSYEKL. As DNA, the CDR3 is TGCGCCAGCAGCCTACAGGGTCTGAGCACAGATACGCAGTATTTT. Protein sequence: CASSLQGLSTDTQYF.

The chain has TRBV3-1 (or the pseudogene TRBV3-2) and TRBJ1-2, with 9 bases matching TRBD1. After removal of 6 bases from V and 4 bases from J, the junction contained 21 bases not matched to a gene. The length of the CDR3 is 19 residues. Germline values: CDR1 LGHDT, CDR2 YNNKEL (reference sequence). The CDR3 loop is CASSPYLPSSGTGTYGYTF. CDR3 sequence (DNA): TGTGCCAGCAGTCCTTATTTACCCTCTTCCGGGACAGGGACCTATGGCTACACCTTC.

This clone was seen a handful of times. CDR3 in amino acids: CASRTSRNQPQHF. CDR3 nucleotide sequence: TGTGCCAGCAGGACATCGCGCAATCAGCCCCAGCATTTT. J is TRBJ1-5 and V is TRBV6-5; no clear D. The germline gives CDR1 MNHEY, CDR2 SVGAGI. Trimming cost V 6 bases and J 2 bases, with 8 bases left between them. The CDR3 has 13 residues.

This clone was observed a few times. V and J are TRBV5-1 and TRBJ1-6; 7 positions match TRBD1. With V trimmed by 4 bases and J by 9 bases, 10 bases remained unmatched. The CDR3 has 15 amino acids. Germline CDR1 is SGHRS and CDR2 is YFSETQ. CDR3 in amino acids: CASSLGQFVSSPLHF. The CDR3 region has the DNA TGCGCCAGCAGCCTGGGACAGTTTGTGTCTTCACCCCTCCACTTT.

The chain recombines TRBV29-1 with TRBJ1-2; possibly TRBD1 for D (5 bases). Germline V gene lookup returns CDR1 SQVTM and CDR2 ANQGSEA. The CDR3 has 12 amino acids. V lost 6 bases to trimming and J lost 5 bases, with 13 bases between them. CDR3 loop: CSVAGTFYGYTF. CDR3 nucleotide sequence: TGCAGCGTCGCGGGGACGTTTTATGGCTACACCTTC.

The CDR3 region is CATSENRGNEQYF. In nucleotides, the CDR3 is TGTGCCACCAGTGAAAACAGGGGCAACGAGCAGTACTTC. The gene calls are TRBV24-1 and TRBJ2-7, with 7 positions matching TRBD1. This CDR3 has 13 amino acids. V gave up 4 bases and J gave up 5 bases; unmatched junction bases: 4. CDR1 KGHDR and CDR2 SFDVKD come from the germline V gene.

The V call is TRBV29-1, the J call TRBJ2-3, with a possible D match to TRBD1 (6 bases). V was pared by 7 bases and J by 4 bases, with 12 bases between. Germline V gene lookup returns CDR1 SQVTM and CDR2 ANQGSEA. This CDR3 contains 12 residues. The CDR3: CSAEQGSDTQYF. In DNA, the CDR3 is TGCAGCGCAGAACAGGGTTCAGATACGCAGTATTTT.